This paragraph covers one T cell receptor beta chain sequence. Original processing notes: Scientists estimated how many nucleated cells there were by amplifying reference gene primers. TCRdb's table, derived via immunoSEQ multiplex PCR, lists solely in-frame clones and lacks some. From that table come the V and J calls and clone size; the DNA was used to work out D and trimming. This table holds about 73,000 clones, roughly 89% found once. These data are taken from a study of blood T cell repertoires in COVID-19. Background on the study: From the United States, Italy and Spain came samples of acute and convalescent COVID-19. PBMCs, B-cell-depleted T cells, or T cells were the source of the cDNA or gDNA that made up the material.

The CDR3 sequence is 15 residues long. Germline loops: CDR1 SGDLS, CDR2 YYNGEE. The V gene lost 0 bases and the J gene lost 2 bases, with 9 bases spanning the gap. The chain recombines TRBV9 with TRBJ2-1, with a weak D call TRBD2 (7 bases). The receptor comes from a man of 80 years or more with acute or convalescent COVID-19. The sample taken for sequencing was peripheral blood. CDR3 coding DNA: TGTGCCAGCAGCGTAGGAGGGGGGGCCTACAATGAGCAGTTCTTC. Its translation: CASSVGGGAYNEQFF.